One sample yielded the 22 T cell receptor beta chains listed below, sequenced in a study of blood T cell repertoires in COVID-19 (TCRdb year 2020). The library was built by means of the immunoSEQ multiplex PCR assay. TCRdb provides this immuneACCESS table in a form limited to in-frame rearrangements. Some clones are lacking; in checked studies, under half of them reflect an unresolved V gene, and why the rest are absent is not known. For this sample there are tens of thousands of clones; almost 85% appear just once. About 6.9% of the sample is in the top ten clones. Sequencing was performed on peripheral blood. Receptors originate from a human donor in a cohort sampled during active COVID-19.

The V and J genes are TRBV6-1 and TRBJ1-4; 7 bases are a match to TRBD1. Trimming took 0 bases from V and 8 from J; bases not matched to a gene: 6. CDR1 and CDR2 from the germline V gene are MNHNS and SASEGT. This CDR3 has 15 amino acids. CDR3 amino acids: CASSEARGLGEKLFF. CDR3 DNA: TGTGCCAGCAGTGAAGCAAGGGGGCTAGGGGAAAAACTGTTTTTT.

The J gene is TRBJ1-2, the V gene TRBV6-2 or TRBV6-3, with TRBD1 as a possible D gene (5 bases). Trimming removed 6 bases from V and 6 bases from J, with 14 bases in between. The CDR3 is 13 amino acids. The germline CDR1 and CDR2 sequences are MNHEY and SVGEGT. In nucleotides, the CDR3 is TGTGCCAGCAGCCTCCAGGTCAGGGATGGCTACACCTTC. It is translated as CASSLQVRDGYTF.

By share, this clone counts as medium-sized. The chain joins TRBV6-2 or TRBV6-3 to TRBJ1-5; D gene unclear. Germline CDR1 reads MNHEY; CDR2 reads SVGEGT. Trimming shortened V by 2 bases and J by 11 bases, and 10 bases separated the two germline ends. The length of the CDR3 is 12 residues. The CDR3 region has the DNA TGTGCCAGCAGTTACATTCCTCTAGCCCAGCATTTT. As protein: CASSYIPLAQHF.

The chain joins TRBV19 to TRBJ1-4; D gene ambiguous. Trimming shortened V by 6 bases and J by 11 bases, and 19 bases separated the two germline ends. The germline gives CDR1 LNHDA, CDR2 SQIVND (reference sequence). CDR3 length equals 14 residues. CDR3 coding DNA: TGTGCCAGTAGAAGGACTCACCCCGAGGCTAAACTGTTTTTT. The encoded protein is CASRRTHPEAKLFF.

The chain has TRBV25-1 and TRBJ1-1; D is possibly TRBD1 (5 bases). Trimming removed 6 bases at V and 5 bases at J, with 13 bases between. Germline loops: CDR1 MGHDK, CDR2 SYGVNS. CDR3 length: 13 amino acids. Here the CDR3 reads CASREGARTEAFF. The CDR3 DNA reads TGTGCCAGCAGGGAAGGGGCGCGGACTGAAGCTTTCTTT.

V gene TRBV5-1 combines with J gene TRBJ2-7, with 9 nucleotides matching TRBD1. Losses at the gene ends were 5 bases for V and 2 bases for J; bases not matched to a gene: 5. CDR3 length equals 14 residues. Germline V gene lookup returns CDR1 SGHRS and CDR2 YFSETQ. The CDR3 sequence is CASRRGTGPYEQYF. CDR3 in DNA: TGCGCCAGCAGAAGAGGGACAGGGCCCTACGAGCAGTACTTC.

This clone was counted a single time. The chain has TRBV27 and TRBJ2-3; weak D call: TRBD2 (6 bases). The germline V and J ends were trimmed by 4 bases and 3 bases, with 14 bases remaining between them. This CDR3 is built from 15 residues. CDR1 and CDR2 from the germline V gene are MNHEY and SMNVEV (reference sequence). The DNA for the CDR3 is TGTGCCAGCAGTTCCCTGTGGGGGAGGACAGATACGCAGTATTTT. Its translation: CASSSLWGRTDTQYF.

The chain joins TRBV6-2 or TRBV6-3 to TRBJ1-1; D call uncertain. The V gene's germline CDR1 is MNHEY and CDR2 SVGEGT. Trimming cost V 5 bases and J 1 base, with 20 bases left between them. The CDR3 totals 17 residues. CDR3 nucleotide sequence: TGTGCCAGCAGTACTTCCCCGCCATCCAATAGGAACACTGAAGCTTTCTTT. It codes for CASSTSPPSNRNTEAFF.

This clone was observed a handful of times. The chain has TRBV19 and TRBJ1-6; D gene ambiguous. Germline V gene data show CDR1 as LNHDA and CDR2 as SQIVND (reference sequence). The V end was cut by 3 bases, the J end by 6 bases, with 6 bases between. The CDR3 is made up of 13 amino acids. CDR3: CASSIRGNSPLHF. The CDR3 DNA reads as TGTGCCAGTAGTATTCGAGGTAATTCACCCCTCCACTTT. The entire variable domain, with the rest obtained from reference TRBV19 and TRBJ1-6, is as follows: DGGITQSPKYLFRKEGQNVTLSCEQNLNHDAMYWYRQDPGQGLRLIYYSQIVNDFQKGDIAEGYSVSREKKESFPLTVTSAQKNPTAFYLCASSIRGNSPLHFGNGTRLTVT.

V gene TRBV10-3 combines with J gene TRBJ1-2; TRBD1 might be the D (5 bases). Germline V CDR1 and CDR2: ENHRY, SYGVKD. The CDR3 sequence is 12 residues long. V lost 4 bases and J 4 bases, leaving 7 bases between the germline ends. CDR3 in DNA: TGTGCCATCAGTGGAGACAGCTATGGCTACACCTTC. The encoded protein is CAISGDSYGYTF.

This chain joins TRBV27 and TRBJ1-2; TRBD1 matches at 9 bases. This CDR3 is built from 15 residues. Germline assignment: CDR1 MNHEY and CDR2 SMNVEV (reference sequence). The V gene end was trimmed by 4 bases and the J gene end by 4 bases; junction bases not matched to a gene: 7. CDR3 residues: CASSSDRGRTYGYTF. CDR3 in DNA: TGTGCCAGCAGTTCGGACAGGGGACGTACCTATGGCTACACCTTC.

V is TRBV20-1 and J is TRBJ2-1; D possibly corresponds to TRBD1 (6 bases). The V end was cut by 3 bases, the J end by 10 bases, with 22 bases between. The CDR3 contains 15 residues. The V gene's germline CDR1 is DFQATT and CDR2 SNEGSKA (reference sequence). The CDR3 region is CSASVTGSMYTEQFF. The CDR3 region has the DNA TGCAGTGCTAGTGTGACAGGATCGATGTATACGGAGCAGTTCTTC.

The rearrangement uses TRBV6-5 and TRBJ2-7, with 12 bases aligning to TRBD2. Germline loops: CDR1 MNHEY, CDR2 SVGAGI. This CDR3 contains 14 residues. Trimming cost V 5 bases and J 6 bases; bases outside gene matches: 5. CDR3 in DNA: TGTGCCAGCAGTACGACTAGCGGGGGAAGCGAGCAGTACTTC. This encodes CASSTTSGGSEQYF.

The CDR3 DNA is TGTGCCAGCAGCTTGCAGGGGAGGGGTTATGGCTACACCTTC. Protein sequence: CASSLQGRGYGYTF. The chain carries TRBV5-8 and TRBJ1-2, with D possibly being TRBD1 (6 bases). The CDR3 runs 14 residues. CDR1 SGHTS and CDR2 YDEGEE come from the germline V gene. V was pared by 1 base and J by 5 bases, with 12 bases between.

The chain combines TRBV5-4 with TRBJ2-5; a possible D gene is TRBD1 (5 bases). Germline CDR1 reads SGHNT; CDR2 reads YYREEE (reference sequence). CDR3 size: 15 residues. The germline V and J ends were trimmed by 0 bases and 5 bases, with 14 bases remaining between them. CDR3 in DNA: TGTGCCAGCAGCTTGGATCAGGGTGGGCGTGAGACCCAGTACTTC. Residues: CASSLDQGGRETQYF.

The genes are TRBV9 and TRBJ2-2; D is unresolved. The CDR3 spans 15 residues. Germline CDR1 is SGDLS and CDR2 is YYNGEE. Trimming shortened V by 0 bases and J by 2 bases, and 8 bases separated the two germline ends. The DNA for the CDR3 is TGTGCCAGCAGCGTAGGGCAGGCCAACACCGGGGAGCTGTTTTTT. Protein: CASSVGQANTGELFF.

V usage is TRBV3-1 (or the pseudogene TRBV3-2) and J usage is TRBJ2-7; D is undetermined. The germline gives CDR1 LGHDT, CDR2 YNNKEL (reference sequence). Trimming cost V 5 bases and J 6 bases, with 8 bases left between them. The CDR3 is 11 amino acids. The CDR3 loop is CASSSLREQYF. In DNA form, the CDR3 reads TGTGCCAGCAGCTCCCTCCGCGAGCAGTACTTC.

This chain uses TRBV5-1 with TRBJ2-7; D remains unclear. CDR3 size: 15 residues. Trimming stripped 4 bases from V and 2 bases from J, with 16 bases between. Germline-derived CDR1 and CDR2 are SGHRS and YFSETQ. DNA of the CDR3: TGCGCCAGCAGCCCCTCGAATACCGGTCCCTACGAGCAGTACTTC. As protein: CASSPSNTGPYEQYF. Looking up the rest from reference TRBV5-1 and TRBJ2-7 gives the full variable domain: KAGVTQTPRYLIKTRGQQVTLSCSPISGHRSVSWYQQTPGQGLQFLFEYFSETQRNKGNFPGRFSGRQFSNSRSEMNVSTLELGDSALYLCASSPSNTGPYEQYFGPGTRLTVT.

V gene TRBV19 combines with J gene TRBJ1-2, with TRBD1 identical over 7 bases. The CDR3 consists of 18 residues. With V trimmed by 5 bases and J by 0 bases, 15 bases remained unmatched. The germline CDR1 and CDR2 sequences are LNHDA and SQIVND (reference sequence). CDR3 protein: CASSSTGTAADSNYGYTF. The CDR3 nucleotides are TGTGCCAGTAGTTCCACCGGGACAGCGGCCGACTCTAACTATGGCTACACCTTC.

The J gene is TRBJ1-2, the V gene TRBV4-2, with 7 nucleotides matching TRBD1. The CDR3 has 15 residues. From germline, CDR1 is LGHNA and CDR2 YNFKEQ. Trimming cost V 1 base and J 4 bases; bases outside gene matches: 6. The chain's CDR3 is CASSQGGTALYGYTF. Written as DNA, the CDR3 is TGTGCCAGCAGCCAAGGCGGGACAGCCCTCTATGGCTACACCTTC.

This sequence joins TRBV3-1 (or the pseudogene TRBV3-2) and TRBJ2-7; weak D call: TRBD2 (6 bases). V shed 1 base and J shed 3 bases, with 13 bases lying between them. CDR1 is LGHDT and CDR2 is YNNKEL in the germline V gene (reference sequence). This CDR3 region has 15 residues. This chain's CDR3 is CASSQGGGIYYEQYF. In DNA form, the CDR3 reads TGTGCCAGCAGCCAAGGAGGAGGGATTTACTACGAGCAGTACTTC.

V is TRBV5-1 and J is TRBJ2-7; the match to TRBD1 covers 8 bases. The CDR3 has 16 residues. Germline trimming cut 0 bases from V and 3 bases from J; bases unmatched to any gene: 8. Germline values: CDR1 SGHRS, CDR2 YFSETQ. Here the CDR3 DNA reads TGCGCCAGCAGCTTGGGACGACAGGGGCTAAACTACGAGCAGTACTTC. It specifies CASSLGRQGLNYEQYF.